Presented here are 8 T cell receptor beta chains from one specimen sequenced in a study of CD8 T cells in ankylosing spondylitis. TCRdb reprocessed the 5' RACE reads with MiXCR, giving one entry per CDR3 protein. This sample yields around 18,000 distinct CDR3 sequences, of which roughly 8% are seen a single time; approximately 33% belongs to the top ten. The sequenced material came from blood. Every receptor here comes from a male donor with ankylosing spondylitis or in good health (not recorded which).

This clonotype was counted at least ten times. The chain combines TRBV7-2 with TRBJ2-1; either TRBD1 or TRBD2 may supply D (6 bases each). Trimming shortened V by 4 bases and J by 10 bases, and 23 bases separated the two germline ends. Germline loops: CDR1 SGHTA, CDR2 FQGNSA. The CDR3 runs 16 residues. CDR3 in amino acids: CASSSIRDFFQGEQFF. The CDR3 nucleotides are TGTGCCAGCAGCTCTATTCGGGACTTCTTTCAGGGGGAGCAGTTCTTC. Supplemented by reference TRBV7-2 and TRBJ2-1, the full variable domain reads GAGVSQSPSNKVTEKGKDVELRCDPISGHTALYWYRQSLGQGLEFLIYFQGNSAPDKSGLPSDRFSAERTGGSVSTLTIQRTQQEDSAVYLCASSSIRDFFQGEQFFGPGTRLTVL.

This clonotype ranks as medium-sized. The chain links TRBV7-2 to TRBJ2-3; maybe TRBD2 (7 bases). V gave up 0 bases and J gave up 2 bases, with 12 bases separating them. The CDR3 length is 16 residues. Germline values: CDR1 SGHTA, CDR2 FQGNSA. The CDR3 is CASSLAGGPITDTQYF. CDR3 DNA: TGTGCCAGCAGCTTAGCGGGGGGGCCTATCACAGATACGCAGTATTTT.

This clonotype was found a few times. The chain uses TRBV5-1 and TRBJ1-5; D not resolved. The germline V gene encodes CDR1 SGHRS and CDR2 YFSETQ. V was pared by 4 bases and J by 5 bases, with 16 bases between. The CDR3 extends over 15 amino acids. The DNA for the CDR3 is TGCGCCAGCAGCCCGGGAGGCGGTACGGATCAGCCCCAGCATTTT. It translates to CASSPGGGTDQPQHF.

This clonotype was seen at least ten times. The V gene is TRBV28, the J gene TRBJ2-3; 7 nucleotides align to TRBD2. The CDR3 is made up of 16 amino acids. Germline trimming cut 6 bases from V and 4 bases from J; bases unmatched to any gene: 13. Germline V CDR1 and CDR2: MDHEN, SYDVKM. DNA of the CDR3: TGTGCCAGCAGGGAAACTTCAGCGGGAAGTTCAGATACGCAGTATTTT. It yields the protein CASRETSAGSSDTQYF.

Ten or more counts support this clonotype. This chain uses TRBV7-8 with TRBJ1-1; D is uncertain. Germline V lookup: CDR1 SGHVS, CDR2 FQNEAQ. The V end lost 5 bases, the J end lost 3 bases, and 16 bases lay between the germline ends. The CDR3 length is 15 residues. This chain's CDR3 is CASSPTGRRDTEAFF. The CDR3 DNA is TGTGCCAGCAGCCCGACGGGCCGCCGAGACACTGAAGCTTTCTTT.

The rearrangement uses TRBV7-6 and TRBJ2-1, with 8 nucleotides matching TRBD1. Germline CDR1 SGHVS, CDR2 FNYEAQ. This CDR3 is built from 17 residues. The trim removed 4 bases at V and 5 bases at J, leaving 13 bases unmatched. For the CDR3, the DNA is TGTGCCAGCAGCTACAGTGCGACAGGGGCAGTGGACAATGAGCAGTTCTTC. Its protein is CASSYSATGAVDNEQFF.

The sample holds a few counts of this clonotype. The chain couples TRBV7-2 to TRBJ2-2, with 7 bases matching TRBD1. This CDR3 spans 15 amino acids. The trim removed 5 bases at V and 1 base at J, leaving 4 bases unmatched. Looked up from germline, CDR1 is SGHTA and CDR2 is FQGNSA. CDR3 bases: TGTGCCAGCAGCCTCAGGGGGTTGAACACCGGGGAGCTGTTTTTT. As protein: CASSLRGLNTGELFF.

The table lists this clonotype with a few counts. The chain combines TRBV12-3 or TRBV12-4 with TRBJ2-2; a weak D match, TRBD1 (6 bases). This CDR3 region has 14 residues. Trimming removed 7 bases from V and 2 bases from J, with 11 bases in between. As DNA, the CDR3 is TGTGCCAGCACCGGACAGATCAACACCGGGGAGCTGTTTTTT. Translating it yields CASTGQINTGELFF.